This note documents a single T cell receptor (beta chain) sequence. No antigen is known for it. Germline values: CDR1 SGHVS, CDR2 FQNEAQ. Trimming took 2 bases from V and 1 from J; bases not matched to a gene: 2. The CDR3 runs to 15 residues. TCRdb's table, derived via immunoSEQ multiplex PCR, lists solely in-frame clones and lacks some. The sample includes just under 60,000 clones, about four fifths of them seen just once. This entry is derived from a study of glioma-infiltrating T cells after dendritic cell vaccination. Study details: Patients had newly diagnosed or recurrent glioblastoma and received dendritic cell vaccines. Points from the study as a whole: Longer survival after dendritic cell vaccination followed higher pretreatment TIL content. Complete blood and tumor specimen sets were limited to few patients.

The time point: after dendritic cell vaccination, including at tumor progression/relapse. Fresh-frozen tumor tissue and more than two years of survival data were available for all. The V and J genes are TRBV7-8 and TRBJ1-5; 7 bases are a match to TRBD1. Sequencing was performed on blood, taken after dendritic cell vaccination. The receptor comes from a human donor with glioblastoma. The chain's CDR3 is CASSLRGRSNQPQHF. The CDR3 nucleotides read TGTGCCAGCAGCTTAAGGGGGCGGAGCAATCAGCCCCAGCATTTT.